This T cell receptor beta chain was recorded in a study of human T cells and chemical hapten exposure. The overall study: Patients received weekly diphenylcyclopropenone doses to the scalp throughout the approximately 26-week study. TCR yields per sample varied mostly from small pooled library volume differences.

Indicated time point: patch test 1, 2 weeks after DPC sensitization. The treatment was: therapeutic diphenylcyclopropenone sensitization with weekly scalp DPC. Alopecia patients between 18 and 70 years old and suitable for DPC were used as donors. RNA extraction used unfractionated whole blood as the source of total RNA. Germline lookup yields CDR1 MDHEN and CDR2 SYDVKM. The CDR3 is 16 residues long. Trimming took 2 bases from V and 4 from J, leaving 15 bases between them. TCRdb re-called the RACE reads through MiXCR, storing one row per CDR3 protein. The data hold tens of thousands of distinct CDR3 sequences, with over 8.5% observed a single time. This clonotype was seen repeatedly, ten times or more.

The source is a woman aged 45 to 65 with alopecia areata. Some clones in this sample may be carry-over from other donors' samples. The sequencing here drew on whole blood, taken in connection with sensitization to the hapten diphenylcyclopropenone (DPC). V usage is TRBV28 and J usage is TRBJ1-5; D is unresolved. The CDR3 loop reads CASSLMGDGLNQPQHF. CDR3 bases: TGTGCCAGCAGTTTAATGGGAGACGGACTGAATCAGCCCCAGCATTTT. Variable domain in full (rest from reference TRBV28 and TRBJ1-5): DVKVTQSSRYLVKRTGEKVFLECVQDMDHENMFWYRQDPGLGLRLIYFSYDVKMKEKGDIPEGYSVSREKKERFSLILESASTNQTSMYLCASSLMGDGLNQPQHFGDGTRLSIL.